Below, 8 T cell receptor beta chains from the same sample are listed, as sequenced in a study of shared clonotypes between healthy human individuals. Method: immunoSEQ multiplex PCR; TCRdb's copy keeps in-frame clones and lacks some. The sample includes 2 million to 2.5 million clones, 80% to 95% seen only once; the top ten take approximately 0.4%. Sequencing used naive CD4+ T cells from PBMCs. The subset is: CD45RA+ positively selected. The origin of the receptors is a young man in good health. Some clones in this sample may be carry-over from other donors' samples.

The J gene is TRBJ1-4, the V gene TRBV6-5; 7 bases agree with TRBD1. CDR3 length: 13 residues. J lost 8 bases, V lost 8 bases, and 8 bases had no gene match. In germline, CDR1 is MNHEY, CDR2 SVGAGI. The CDR3 DNA follows: TGTGCCAGCTCGACCAGGGACAGCGAAAAACTGTTTTTT. Translating it yields CASSTRDSEKLFF.

CDR3 nucleotide sequence: TGTGCCAGCAGCTTAGGACTAGCGGAATCCTACGAGCAGTACTTC. Residues: CASSLGLAESYEQYF. The chain uses TRBV7-9 and TRBJ2-7; 9 bases fit TRBD2. Germline V lookup: CDR1 SEHNR, CDR2 FQNEAQ (reference sequence). Trimming removed 1 base from V and 1 base from J; junction bases left unmatched: 2. The CDR3 runs 15 residues.

The chain couples TRBV5-1 to TRBJ2-7, with TRBD2 matching over 8 bases. Germline CDR1 is SGHRS and CDR2 is YFSETQ. This CDR3 comprises 15 residues. The junction had 14 bases not matched to a gene; V was cut back by 4 bases and J by 8 bases. Written as DNA, the CDR3 is TGCGCCAGCAGCCCGTCCGGGACTAGTGAGATCCAGCAGTACTTC. This sequence encodes CASSPSGTSEIQQYF.

The chain uses TRBV28 and TRBJ1-5, with D unresolved. The CDR3 totals 15 residues. Looked up from germline, CDR1 is MDHEN and CDR2 is SYDVKM. V was pared by 4 bases and J by 0 bases, with 10 bases between. The CDR3 region has the DNA TGTGCCAGCAGTTCATTCAGGATTAGCAATCAGCCCCAGCATTTT. This translates into CASSSFRISNQPQHF.

This clone appeared once. The rearrangement links TRBV2 to TRBJ2-6, with 7 positions matching TRBD1. This CDR3 has 15 amino acids. Per the germline V gene, CDR1 is SNHLY and CDR2 is FYNNEI. The ends lost 6 bases at V and 4 bases at J; junction bases unmatched: 6. CDR3 residues: CASRDDRVGANVLTF. Written as DNA, the CDR3 is TGTGCCAGCAGGGATGACAGGGTCGGGGCCAACGTCCTGACTTTC.

This clone was recorded only once. The chain carries TRBV15 and TRBJ1-1, with a weak D call TRBD1 (5 bases). V dropped 7 bases and J dropped 1 base, with 19 bases sitting between them. The germline V gene encodes CDR1 LNHNV and CDR2 YYDKDF (reference sequence). CDR3 size: 16 residues. CDR3 DNA sequence: TGTGCCACCACCCACACCTTCCAGAGGGGGAACACTGAAGCTTTCTTT. Translation: CATTHTFQRGNTEAFF.

The rearrangement joins TRBV10-1 to TRBJ2-2, with a weak D call TRBD1 (5 bases). Germline CDR1 is WNHNN and CDR2 is SYGVQD (reference sequence). The CDR3 is 14 residues long. V dropped 3 bases and J dropped 2 bases, with 7 bases sitting between them. The CDR3 sequence: CASSEQVNTGELFF. CDR3 DNA: TGCGCCAGCAGTGAACAGGTCAACACCGGGGAGCTGTTTTTT.

The CDR3 loop is CASTAGLAPGEQYF. The CDR3 region has the DNA TGTGCCAGCACCGCGGGACTAGCGCCAGGCGAGCAGTACTTC. This rearrangement joins TRBV5-6 to TRBJ2-7, with 10 bases lining up with TRBD2. The CDR3 has 14 amino acids. Germline V gene sequence: CDR1 SGHDT, CDR2 YYEEEE. V lost 6 bases, J lost 6 bases, and 9 bases stayed unmatched.